The clone carrying this T cell receptor beta chain came up a few times. Germline V gene lookup returns CDR1 SEHNR and CDR2 FQNEAQ (reference sequence). This CDR3 region has 16 residues. The V and J ends lost 3 bases and 5 bases, in that order; junction bases with no gene match: 9. Some clones are missing from TCRdb's copy, which holds only in-frame ones; the method was immunoSEQ multiplex PCR. Here the sample spans about 89,000 clones, just over 85% being singletons. The data belong to a study of OX40 agonist ivuxolimab in advanced cancers. This sequence originates from an adult with an advanced solid tumor such as melanoma, head and neck, liver or kidney cancer. Sequenced here: CD4+ or CD8+ T cells sorted from blood, sampled in a trial of the OX40 agonist ivuxolimab. The V and J genes are TRBV7-9 and TRBJ1-4; 7 bases agree with TRBD1. This chain's CDR3 is CASSLIGDSANEKLFF. The DNA of the CDR3 is TGTGCCAGCAGCTTGATAGGGGACAGCGCGAATGAAAAACTGTTTTTT. Based on the CDR3 plus reference TRBV7-9 and TRBJ1-4, the full variable domain is DTGVSQNPRHKITKRGQNVTFRCDPISEHNRLYWYRQTLGQGPEFLTYFQNEAQLEKSRLLSDRFSAERPKGSFSTLEIQRTEQGDSAMYLCASSLIGDSANEKLFFGSGTQLSVL.